Presented here are 17 T cell receptor beta chains from one specimen sequenced in a study of shared clonotypes between healthy human individuals (dated by TCRdb to the early 2020s). Library method: the immunoSEQ multiplex PCR assay. Here the immuneACCESS table is served through TCRdb, limited to in-frame sequences with V and J called. Missing clones are a known gap in these copies; in checked studies unresolved V genes cover under half, and the rest lacks a known reason. Across this sample there are hundreds of thousands of clones, with 73% seen only once. The top ten clones comprise 1.5% to 2% of the sample. Material: memory CD4+ T cells sorted from blood. The intended sense of this specimen's cell subset or site label: CD45RA-negative fraction. The receptor set was obtained from a woman aged 30 to 39 in good health.

This clone was counted a few times. J is TRBJ1-4 and V is TRBV10-3; D gene unclear. The CDR3 has 14 residues. V was cut by 6 bases and J by 8 bases, with 16 bases left in between. Germline CDR1 reads ENHRY; CDR2 reads SYGVKD. CDR3 residues: CAIREGPGQEKLFF. The CDR3 DNA follows: TGTGCCATCAGGGAGGGTCCAGGTCAGGAAAAACTGTTTTTT.

This chain joins TRBV29-1 and TRBJ2-7, with D perhaps TRBD1 (7 bases). The germline gives CDR1 SQVTM, CDR2 ANQGSEA. The CDR3 sequence is 12 residues long. V was clipped by 6 bases and J by 3 bases, with 12 bases between them. For the CDR3, the DNA is TGCAGCGTGGAGGGACAGTTCTACGAGCAGTACTTC. Residues: CSVEGQFYEQYF.

CDR3 in amino acids: CASINTPRRGFYEQYF. The CDR3 DNA reads as TGTGCCAGTATTAATACCCCCCGGCGGGGATTCTACGAGCAGTACTTC. The V call is TRBV11-2, the J call TRBJ2-7; tentatively, D is TRBD2 (6 bases). CDR1 and CDR2 from the germline V gene are SGHAT and FQNNGV. Trimming shortened V by 9 bases and J by 3 bases, and 24 bases separated the two germline ends. There are 16 residues in the CDR3.

V usage is TRBV28 and J usage is TRBJ1-5, with D perhaps TRBD1 (5 bases). V shed 8 bases and J shed 6 bases, with 14 bases lying between them. This CDR3 has 13 amino acids. CDR1 MDHEN and CDR2 SYDVKM come from the germline V gene. As DNA, the CDR3 is TGTGCCAGCCGCAGCGGGGGGATTCAGCCCCAGCATTTT. It yields the protein CASRSGGIQPQHF.

This clone is a singleton in its sample. This sample also contains other DNA sequences that code for the same CDR3. V and J are TRBV14 and TRBJ2-7; D is uncertain. The germline V gene has CDR1 SGHDN and CDR2 FVKESK. The V gene lost 1 base and the J gene lost 1 base, with 5 bases spanning the gap. CDR3 size: 13 residues. As DNA, the CDR3 is TGTGCCAGCAGCCAAGTCGGTTCCTACGAGCAGTACTTC. Its translation is CASSQVGSYEQYF. Full variable domain (missing parts from reference TRBV14 and TRBJ2-7): EAGVTQFPSHSVIEKGQTVTLRCDPISGHDNLYWYRRVMGKEIKFLLHFVKESKQDESGMPNNRFLAERTGGTYSTLKVQPAELEDSGVYFCASSQVGSYEQYFGPGTRLTVT.

V is TRBV15 and J is TRBJ1-1; D unresolved. The CDR3 loop spans 14 amino acids. From germline, CDR1 is LNHNV and CDR2 YYDKDF (reference sequence). Deletions cut 0 bases from V and 8 bases from J, with 13 bases between. In DNA form, the CDR3 reads TGTGCCACCAGCAGAGAGTTGAGGCAGGCGGAAGCTTTCTTT. As protein: CATSRELRQAEAFF. Complete variable domain (other parts from reference TRBV15 and TRBJ1-1): DAMVIQNPRYQVTQFGKPVTLSCSQTLNHNVMYWYQQKSSQAPKLLFHYYDKDFNNEADTPDNFQSRRPNTSFCFLDIRSPGLGDTAMYLCATSRELRQAEAFFGQGTRLTVV.

Worth noting for this clone: At one of its ends the junction is not consistent with the germline gene, which may arise from a read error. The gene calls are TRBV7-2 and TRBJ2-1; TRBD2 matches 9 bases. CDR1 SGHTA and CDR2 FQGNSA come from the germline V gene. The CDR3 is made up of 12 amino acids. CDR3 bases: TGTGCCAGCAGCGCTAGCGGGGCCGTGGCAGTCTTC. It translates to CASSASGAVAVF. Full variable domain (missing parts from reference TRBV7-2 and TRBJ2-1): GAGVSQSPSNKVTEKGKDVELRCDPISGHTALYWYRQSLGQGLEFLIYFQGNSAPDKSGLPSDRFSAERTGGSVSTLTIQRTQQEDSAVYLCASSASGAVAVFGPGTRLTVL.

This chain links TRBV5-6 with TRBJ1-3; 9 bases are a match to TRBD1. With 1 base clipped from V and 2 bases from J, the junction kept 7 bases outside the gene matches. CDR1 is SGHDT, CDR2 YYEEEE, per germline. CDR3 length: 17 residues. CDR3 loop: CASSLYGQGKAGNTIYF. The DNA for the CDR3 is TGTGCCAGCAGCTTGTACGGACAGGGGAAGGCTGGAAACACCATATATTTT.

Details on this clone: Other DNA sequences in this specimen translate into the identical CDR3. The chain employs TRBV7-9 and TRBJ1-2, with D unresolved. This CDR3 contains 13 residues. CDR1 and CDR2 from the germline V gene are SEHNR and FQNEAQ (reference sequence). Trimming took off 1 base at V and 4 bases at J, with 7 bases between the two ends. CDR3: CASSLGSTYGYTF. CDR3 bases: TGTGCCAGCAGCTTAGGATCCACCTATGGCTACACCTTC.

This clone was seen a few times. Other nucleotide sequences in the sample specify the same CDR3. The genes are TRBV5-1 and TRBJ2-1, with D tentatively TRBD1 (6 bases). The CDR3 has 15 amino acids. Per the germline V gene, CDR1 is SGHRS and CDR2 is YFSETQ. V lost 2 bases, J lost 4 bases, and 13 bases lay in between. CDR3: CASSLSSGAYNEQFF. In DNA form, the CDR3 reads TGCGCCAGCAGCTTATCGTCAGGGGCATACAATGAGCAGTTCTTC.

The chain recombines TRBV9 with TRBJ1-4; unclear D gene. The V gene lost 4 bases and the J gene lost 6 bases, with 16 bases spanning the gap. Germline CDR1 is SGDLS and CDR2 is YYNGEE. The CDR3 contains 15 residues. The CDR3 protein is CASSPFGGQDEKLFF. The CDR3 bases are TGTGCCAGCAGCCCATTCGGAGGGCAGGATGAAAAACTGTTTTTT.

This clone was picked up many times. V usage is TRBV10-3 and J usage is TRBJ2-1; tentatively, D is TRBD1 (6 bases). The CDR3 is made up of 13 amino acids. The ends were cut back, 3 bases at V and 9 bases at J, with 12 bases in the middle. In germline, CDR1 is ENHRY, CDR2 SYGVKD. The CDR3 is CAISEVRGSEQFF. The CDR3 DNA reads as TGTGCCATCAGTGAAGTGAGGGGGAGTGAGCAGTTCTTC.

With regard to this clone: Other DNA sequences within the sample encode an identical CDR3. V gene TRBV5-4 combines with J gene TRBJ2-3; maybe TRBD2 (6 bases). The V gene's germline CDR1 is SGHNT and CDR2 YYREEE (reference sequence). V lost 0 bases to trimming and J lost 2 bases, with 10 bases between them. CDR3 length equals 15 residues. The CDR3 sequence: CASSLALAATDTQYF. CDR3 DNA sequence: TGTGCCAGCAGCTTGGCTTTAGCGGCCACAGATACGCAGTATTTT.

The gene calls are TRBV7-8 and TRBJ1-2; D unresolved. V lost 1 base, J lost 4 bases, and 10 bases lay in between. CDR1 is SGHVS and CDR2 is FQNEAQ in the germline V gene. The CDR3 sequence is 14 residues long. Here the CDR3 DNA reads TGTGCCAGCAGCTTAGGGTCCCGAGGCTATGGCTACACCTTC. As protein: CASSLGSRGYGYTF.

J is TRBJ2-7 and V is TRBV13; D unresolved. The CDR3 contains 14 residues. V lost 5 bases and J lost 3, with 14 bases in between. CDR1 is PRHDT, CDR2 FYEKMQ, per germline (reference sequence). This chain's CDR3 is CASSRGALNYEQYF. DNA of the CDR3: TGTGCCAGCAGCCGTGGAGCCCTGAACTACGAGCAGTACTTC.

Many counts were recorded for this clone. V and J are TRBV5-1 and TRBJ1-1; D is possibly TRBD1 (5 bases). CDR3 length equals 14 residues. The ends were cut back, 2 bases at V and 5 bases at J, with 13 bases in the middle. The germline V gene has CDR1 SGHRS and CDR2 YFSETQ. CDR3 loop: CASSFGTLGTEAFF. CDR3 nucleotides: TGCGCCAGCAGCTTCGGGACTCTCGGGACTGAAGCTTTCTTT.

V is TRBV18 and J is TRBJ1-4; weak D call: TRBD1 (5 bases). Germline V gives CDR1 KGHSH, CDR2 LQKENI. CDR3 size: 14 residues. V was cut by 3 bases and J by 10 bases, with 15 bases left in between. CDR3: CASSPSGGEGKLFF. CDR3 in DNA: TGTGCCAGCTCACCCAGCGGAGGGGAGGGAAAACTGTTTTTT.